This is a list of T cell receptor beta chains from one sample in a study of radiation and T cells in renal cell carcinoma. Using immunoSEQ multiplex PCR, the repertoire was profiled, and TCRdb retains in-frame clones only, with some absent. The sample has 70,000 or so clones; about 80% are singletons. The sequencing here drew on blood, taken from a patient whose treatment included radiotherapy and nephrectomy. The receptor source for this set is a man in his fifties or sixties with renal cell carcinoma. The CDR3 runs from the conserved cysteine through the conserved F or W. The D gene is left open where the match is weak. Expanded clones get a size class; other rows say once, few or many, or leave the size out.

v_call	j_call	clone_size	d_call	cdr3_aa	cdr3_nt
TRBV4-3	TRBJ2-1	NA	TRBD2	CASSQEAGGTYNEQFF	TGCGCCAGCAGCCAAGAAGCCGGGGGGACCTACAATGAGCAGTTCTTC
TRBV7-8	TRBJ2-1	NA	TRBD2	CASRLSGINVNEQFF	TGTGCCAGCAGACTTAGCGGGATTAACGTCAATGAGCAGTTCTTC
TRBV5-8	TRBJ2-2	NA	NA	CASSPRRDNTGELFF	TGTGCCAGCAGTCCCCGACGGGATAACACCGGGGAGCTGTTTTTT
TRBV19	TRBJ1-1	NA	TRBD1	CASSGGLDTEAFF	TGTGCCAGTTCAGGGGGGCTCGACACTGAAGCTTTCTTT
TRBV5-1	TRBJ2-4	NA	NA	CASSLFSSAKNIQYF	TGCGCCAGCAGCTTGTTTTCATCAGCCAAAAACATTCAGTACTTC
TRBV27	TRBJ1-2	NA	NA	CASSLRAPGAGYTF	TGTGCCAGCAGTTTAAGGGCCCCAGGGGCTGGCTACACCTTC
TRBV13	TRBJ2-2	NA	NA	CASSPRPETGELFF	TGTGCCAGCAGCCCCCGCCCGGAGACCGGGGAGCTGTTTTTT
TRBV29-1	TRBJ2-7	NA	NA	CSVRDSGDYEQYF	TGCAGCGTCAGGGACAGCGGGGACTACGAGCAGTACTTC
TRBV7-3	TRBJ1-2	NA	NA	CASSPDGLTNYGYTF	TGTGCCAGCAGCCCGGACGGATTGACTAACTATGGCTACACCTTC
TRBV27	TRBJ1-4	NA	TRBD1	CASSSTGGHLLLNEKLFF	TGTGCCAGCAGTTCCACAGGGGGTCACCTTCTCTTAAATGAAAAACTGTTTTTT
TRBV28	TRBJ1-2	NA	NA	CAAGREGSWVSYTF	TGTGCCGCGGGAAGGGAAGGATCCTGGGTGAGCTACACCTTC
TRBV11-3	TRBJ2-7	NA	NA	CASSLDRGSPPGEQYF	TGTGCCAGCAGCTTAGATCGAGGCTCCCCTCCGGGCGAGCAGTACTTC
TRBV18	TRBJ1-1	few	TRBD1	CASSPAGTGNTEAFF	TGTGCCAGCTCACCCGCAGGGACAGGGAACACTGAAGCTTTCTTT
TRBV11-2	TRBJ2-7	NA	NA	CASSLGGAKNSYEQYF	TGTGCCAGCAGCTTAGGAGGGGCGAAAAATTCCTACGAGCAGTACTTC
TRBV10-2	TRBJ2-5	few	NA	CASSEHRVNYQETQYF	TGCGCCAGCAGTGAGCACAGGGTTAACTACCAAGAGACCCAGTACTTC
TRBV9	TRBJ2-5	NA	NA	CASSVGGITETQYF	TGTGCCAGCAGCGTAGGCGGGATAACAGAGACCCAGTACTTC
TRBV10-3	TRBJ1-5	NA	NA	CAISAGGTSTNQPQHF	TGTGCCATCAGTGCTGGGGGCACCTCAACTAATCAGCCCCAGCATTTT
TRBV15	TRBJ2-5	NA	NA	CATSRGNSQETQYF	TGTGCCACCAGCAGAGGGAACTCCCAAGAGACCCAGTACTTC
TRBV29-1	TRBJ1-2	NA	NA	CSVNSNYGYTF	TGCAGCGTCAACTCTAACTATGGCTACACCTTC
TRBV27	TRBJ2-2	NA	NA	CASRKAGELFF	TGTGCCAGCAGGAAGGCCGGGGAGCTGTTTTTT
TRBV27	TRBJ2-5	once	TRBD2	CASSLYSGGQETQYF	TGTGCCAGCAGTTTATATTCGGGGGGTCAAGAGACCCAGTACTTC
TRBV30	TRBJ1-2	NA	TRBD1	CAWSVGQARLF	TGTGCCTGGAGTGTAGGACAGGCCAGGCTCTTC
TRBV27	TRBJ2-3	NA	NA	CATRAALIITDTQYF	TGTGCCACCCGAGCGGCATTAATTATCACAGATACGCAGTATTTT
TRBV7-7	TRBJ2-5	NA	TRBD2	CASSLGLAGQETQYF	TGTGCCAGCAGCTTAGGACTAGCGGGACAAGAGACCCAGTACTTC
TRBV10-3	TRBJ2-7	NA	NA	CAIKGGGNEQYF	TGTGCCATCAAGGGAGGGGGCAACGAGCAGTACTTC
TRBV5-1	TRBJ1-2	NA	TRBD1	CASSLRGLEANYGYTF	TGCGCCAGCAGCCTGAGGGGGCTTGAGGCTAACTATGGCTACACCTTC
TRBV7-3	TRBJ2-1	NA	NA	CASSSGWRGRDEQFF	TGTGCCAGCAGCTCCGGATGGCGAGGGCGGGATGAGCAGTTCTTC
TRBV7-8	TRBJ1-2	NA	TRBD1	CASSLSVRFRGSYGYTF	TGTGCCAGCAGCTTAAGTGTGAGGTTCAGGGGGTCCTATGGCTACACCTTC
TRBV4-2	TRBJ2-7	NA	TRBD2	CASSQDSLAGELSYEQYF	TGTGCCAGCAGCCAAGATTCGCTAGCGGGGGAGCTCTCCTACGAGCAGTACTTC
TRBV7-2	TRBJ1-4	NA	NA	CASSSPGGNEKLFF	TGTGCCAGCAGCTCCCCCGGGGGAAATGAAAAACTGTTTTTT
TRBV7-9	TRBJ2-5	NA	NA	CASSLVQRNQETQYF	TGTGCCAGCAGCTTAGTGCAACGGAACCAAGAGACCCAGTACTTC
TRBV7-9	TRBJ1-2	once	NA	CASSLDGGGYGYTF	TGTGCCAGCAGCTTAGATGGCGGCGGTTATGGCTACACCTTC
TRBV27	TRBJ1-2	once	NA	CASSWDGGYGYTF	TGTGCCAGCAGTTGGGACGGAGGCTATGGCTACACCTTC
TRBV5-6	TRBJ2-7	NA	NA	CASSLLGVSYEQYF	TGTGCCAGCAGCTTATTGGGAGTCTCCTACGAGCAGTACTTC
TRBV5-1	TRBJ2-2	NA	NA	CASSPRVATGELFF	TGCGCCAGCAGCCCCAGGGTTGCCACCGGGGAGCTGTTTTTT
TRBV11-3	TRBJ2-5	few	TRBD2	CASRYLSGTAHQETQYF	TGTGCCAGCAGATACCTAAGCGGGACCGCCCATCAAGAGACCCAGTACTTC
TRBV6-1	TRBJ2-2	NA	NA	CASSVIRDTGELFF	TGTGCCAGCAGTGTCATCAGGGATACCGGGGAGCTGTTTTTT
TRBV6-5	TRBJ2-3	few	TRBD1	CASSYGVGTGEDTQYF	TGTGCCAGCAGTTACGGGGTTGGGACAGGGGAGGATACGCAGTATTTT
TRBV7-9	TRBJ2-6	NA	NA	CASSLGVAGANVLTF	TGTGCCAGCAGCTTAGGGGTTGCTGGGGCCAACGTCCTGACTTTC
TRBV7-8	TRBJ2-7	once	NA	CASSLAPAYEQYF	TGTGCCAGCAGCTTAGCGCCAGCCTACGAGCAGTACTTC
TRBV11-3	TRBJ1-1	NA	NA	CASSLTGNTEAFF	TGTGCCAGCAGCTTAACAGGGAACACTGAAGCTTTCTTT
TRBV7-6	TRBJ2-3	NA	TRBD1	CASSGIQGGTDTQYF	TGTGCCAGCAGCGGAATACAGGGGGGCACAGATACGCAGTATTTT
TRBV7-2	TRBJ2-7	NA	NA	CASTDWTTTYEQYF	TGTGCCAGCACCGACTGGACTACCACCTACGAGCAGTACTTC
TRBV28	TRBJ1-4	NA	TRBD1	CASSTQGPQTEKLFF	TGTGCCAGCAGTACACAGGGGCCCCAAACCGAAAAACTGTTTTTT
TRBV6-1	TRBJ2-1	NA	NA	CASSATHYNEQFF	TGTGCCAGCAGTGCTACTCACTACAATGAGCAGTTCTTC
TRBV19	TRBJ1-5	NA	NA	CASSGPQPQHF	TGTGCCAGTAGTGGTCCCCAGCCCCAGCATTTT
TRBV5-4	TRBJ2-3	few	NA	CASSRGSTSTDTQYF	TGTGCCAGCAGCCGTGGGAGCACTAGCACAGATACGCAGTATTTT
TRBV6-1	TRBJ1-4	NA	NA	CASSGWDLGGEKLFF	TGTGCCAGCAGTGGATGGGACCTCGGCGGTGAAAAACTGTTTTTT
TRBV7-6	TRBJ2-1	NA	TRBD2	CASSPGLAGGYYNEQFF	TGTGCCAGCAGCCCCGGACTAGCGGGAGGGTACTACAATGAGCAGTTCTTC
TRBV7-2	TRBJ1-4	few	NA	CASSFGTRGVEKLFF	TGTGCCAGCAGCTTTGGAACCAGGGGAGTAGAAAAACTGTTTTTT
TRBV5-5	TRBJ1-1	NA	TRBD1	CASSLATGVGLAEAFF	TGTGCCAGCAGCTTGGCCACAGGGGTGGGATTGGCTGAAGCTTTCTTT
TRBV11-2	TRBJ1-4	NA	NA	CASSLDRATNEKLFF	TGTGCCAGCAGCTTAGACAGGGCAACTAATGAAAAACTGTTTTTT
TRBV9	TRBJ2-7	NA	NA	CASSVDVSGTYEQYF	TGTGCCAGCAGCGTAGACGTCAGCGGAACCTACGAGCAGTACTTC
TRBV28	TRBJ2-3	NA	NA	CASRGGNTQYF	TGTGCCAGCAGGGGCGGGAATACGCAGTATTTT